This entry is about one T cell receptor beta chain. The antigen is undetermined. This specimen belongs to a study of cytomegalovirus exposure and HLA in healthy donors. Study-level background: Researchers previously reported finding 100 million or so unique TCR beta sequences from 150 million to 200 million T cells. Inside one of the first data releases sat some 85 million unique TCRs taken from HLA-typed donors. General study results and limits: The productive fraction for most TCR beta V segments was about 90% or about 30% in an earlier analysis.

Healthy individuals who donated bone marrow served as the donors. A multiplex PCR was run with 60 Vbeta primers and 13 Jbeta primers. Sequenced by immunoSEQ multiplex PCR; TCRdb stores in-frame clones only, minus some. Of roughly 99,000 clones in the sample, over 65% were seen once. The CDR3 is 14 amino acids. V lost 4 bases to trimming and J lost 1 base, with 10 bases between them. CDR1 and CDR2 (germline): MGHRA, YSYEKL. The chain couples TRBV4-1 to TRBJ2-5, with D hard to call. Source material: PBMCs. The clonotype comes from a man aged 55 to 69 in good health and CMV-seropositive. The CDR3 is CASSRSFLQETQYF. CDR3 nucleotides: TGCGCCAGCAGCCGGAGTTTTCTCCAAGAGACCCAGTACTTC.